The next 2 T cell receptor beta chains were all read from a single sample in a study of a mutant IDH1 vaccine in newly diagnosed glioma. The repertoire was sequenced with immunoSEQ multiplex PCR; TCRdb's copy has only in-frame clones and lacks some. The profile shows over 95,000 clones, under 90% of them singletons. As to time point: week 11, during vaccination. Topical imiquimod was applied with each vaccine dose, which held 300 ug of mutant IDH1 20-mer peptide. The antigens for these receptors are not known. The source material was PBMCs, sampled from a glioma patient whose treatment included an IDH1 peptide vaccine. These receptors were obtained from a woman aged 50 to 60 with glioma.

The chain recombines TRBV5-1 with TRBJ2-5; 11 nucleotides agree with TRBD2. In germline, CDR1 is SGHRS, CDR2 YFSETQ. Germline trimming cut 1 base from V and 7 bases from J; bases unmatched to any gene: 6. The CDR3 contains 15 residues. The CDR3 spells CASSLSLAGDGTQYF. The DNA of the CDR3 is TGCGCCAGCAGCTTGTCACTAGCGGGAGATGGGACCCAGTACTTC.

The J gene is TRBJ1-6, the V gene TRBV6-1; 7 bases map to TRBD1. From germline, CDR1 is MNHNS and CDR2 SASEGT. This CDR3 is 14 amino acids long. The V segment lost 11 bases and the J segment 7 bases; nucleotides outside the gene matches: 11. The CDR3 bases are TGTGCCGGCCGACAGGGCGATACCAATTCACCCCTCCACTTT. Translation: CAGRQGDTNSPLHF.